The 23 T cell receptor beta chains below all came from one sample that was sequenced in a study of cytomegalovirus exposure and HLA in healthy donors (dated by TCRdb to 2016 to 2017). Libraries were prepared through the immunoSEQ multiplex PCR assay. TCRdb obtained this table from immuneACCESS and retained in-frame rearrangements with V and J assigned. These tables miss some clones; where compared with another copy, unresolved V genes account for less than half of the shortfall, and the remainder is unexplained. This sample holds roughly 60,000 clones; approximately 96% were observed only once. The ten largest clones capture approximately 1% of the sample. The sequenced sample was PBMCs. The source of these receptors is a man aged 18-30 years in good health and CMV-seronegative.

CDR3 coding DNA: TGCGCCAGCAGCCCCGGCAGCGGGAGGTTAGCCGGGGAGCTGTTTTTT. Amino acid sequence: CASSPGSGRLAGELFF. The rearrangement links TRBV4-3 to TRBJ2-2; the match to TRBD2 covers 9 bases. This CDR3 contains 16 residues. Looked up from germline, CDR1 is LGHNA and CDR2 is YSLEER. J was trimmed by 6 bases and V by 4 bases; bases with no gene match: 9.

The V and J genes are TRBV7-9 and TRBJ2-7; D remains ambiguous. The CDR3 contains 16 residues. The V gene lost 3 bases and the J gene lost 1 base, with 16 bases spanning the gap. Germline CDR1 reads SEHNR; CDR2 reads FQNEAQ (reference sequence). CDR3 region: CASSFTAGPQSYEQYF. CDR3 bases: TGTGCCAGCAGCTTCACGGCAGGCCCTCAATCCTACGAGCAGTACTTC.

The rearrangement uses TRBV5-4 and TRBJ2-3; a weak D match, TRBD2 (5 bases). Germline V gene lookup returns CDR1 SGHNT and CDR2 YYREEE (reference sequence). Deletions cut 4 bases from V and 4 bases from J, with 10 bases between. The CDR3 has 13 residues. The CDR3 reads CASSRTGPDTQYF. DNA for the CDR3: TGTGCCAGCAGCCGGACTGGCCCAGATACGCAGTATTTT.

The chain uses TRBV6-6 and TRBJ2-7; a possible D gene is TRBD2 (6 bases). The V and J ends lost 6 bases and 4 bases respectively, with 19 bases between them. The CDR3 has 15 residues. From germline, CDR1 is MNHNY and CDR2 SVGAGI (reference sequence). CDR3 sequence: CASRPSRRESYEQYF. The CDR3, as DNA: TGTGCCAGCAGACCCAGTCGGCGGGAATCTTACGAGCAGTACTTC.

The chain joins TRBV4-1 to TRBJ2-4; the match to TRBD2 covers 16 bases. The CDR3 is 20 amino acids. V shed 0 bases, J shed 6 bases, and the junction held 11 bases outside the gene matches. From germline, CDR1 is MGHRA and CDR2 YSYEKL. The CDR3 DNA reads TGCGCCAGCAGCCAAGACACGGGACTAGCGGGAGGGCCCTCGGGAAACATTCAGTACTTC. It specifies CASSQDTGLAGGPSGNIQYF.

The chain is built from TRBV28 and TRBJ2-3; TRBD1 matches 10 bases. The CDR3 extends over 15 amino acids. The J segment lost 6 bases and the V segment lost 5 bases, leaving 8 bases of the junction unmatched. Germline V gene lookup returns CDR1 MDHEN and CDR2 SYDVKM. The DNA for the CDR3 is TGTGCCAGCAGTGCCCAGACAGGGGGCGCGGATACGCAGTATTTT. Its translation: CASSAQTGGADTQYF.

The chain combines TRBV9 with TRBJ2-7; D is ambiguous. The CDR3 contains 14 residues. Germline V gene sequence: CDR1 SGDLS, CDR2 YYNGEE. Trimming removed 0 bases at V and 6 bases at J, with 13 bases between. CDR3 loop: CASSVVAESGEQYF. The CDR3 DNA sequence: TGTGCCAGCAGCGTAGTCGCAGAGTCGGGCGAGCAGTACTTC.

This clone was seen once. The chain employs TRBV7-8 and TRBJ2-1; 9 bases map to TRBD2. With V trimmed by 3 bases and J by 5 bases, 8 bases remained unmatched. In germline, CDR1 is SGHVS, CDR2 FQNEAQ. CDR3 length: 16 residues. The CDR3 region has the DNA TGTGCCAGCAGCTTCTTGGCGGGAGGGCCCCACAATGAGCAGTTCTTC. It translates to CASSFLAGGPHNEQFF.

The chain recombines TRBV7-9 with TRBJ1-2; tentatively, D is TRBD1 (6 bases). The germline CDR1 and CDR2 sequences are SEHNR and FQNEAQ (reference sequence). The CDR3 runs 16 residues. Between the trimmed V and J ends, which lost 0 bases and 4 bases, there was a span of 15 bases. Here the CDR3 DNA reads TGTGCCAGCAGCTTAGCGGGGGGGGGCGCCGGCTATGGCTACACCTTC. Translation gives CASSLAGGGAGYGYTF.

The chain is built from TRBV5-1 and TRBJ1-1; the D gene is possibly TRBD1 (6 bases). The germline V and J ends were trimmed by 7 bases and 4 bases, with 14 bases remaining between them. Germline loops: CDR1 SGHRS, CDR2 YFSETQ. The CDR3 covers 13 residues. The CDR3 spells CASYGEGVTEAFF. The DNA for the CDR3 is TGCGCCAGCTACGGGGAGGGGGTCACTGAAGCTTTCTTT.

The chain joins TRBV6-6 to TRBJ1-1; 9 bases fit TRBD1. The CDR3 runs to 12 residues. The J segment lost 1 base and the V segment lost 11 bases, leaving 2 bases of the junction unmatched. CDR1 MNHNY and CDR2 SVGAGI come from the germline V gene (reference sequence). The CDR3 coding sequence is TGTGCCGGGGGACAGGGGAACACTGAAGCTTTCTTT. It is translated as CAGGQGNTEAFF.

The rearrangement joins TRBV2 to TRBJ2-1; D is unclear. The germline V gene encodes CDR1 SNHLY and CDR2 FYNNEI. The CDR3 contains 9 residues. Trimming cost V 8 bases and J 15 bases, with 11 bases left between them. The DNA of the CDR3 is TGTGCCAGCGGTAAAACAAGGTTCTTC. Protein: CASGKTRFF.

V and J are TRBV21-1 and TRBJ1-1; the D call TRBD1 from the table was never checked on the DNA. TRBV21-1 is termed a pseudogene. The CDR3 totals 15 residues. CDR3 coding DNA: TGTGCCAGCAGCAGACCGGGACAGGGATCCACTGAAGCTTTCTTT. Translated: CASSRPGQGSTEAFF.

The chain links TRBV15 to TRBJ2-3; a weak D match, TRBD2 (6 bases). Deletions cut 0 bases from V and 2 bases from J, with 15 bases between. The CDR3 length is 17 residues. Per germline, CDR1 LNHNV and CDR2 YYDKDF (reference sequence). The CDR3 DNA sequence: TGTGCCACCAGCAGAGATGTAAGGAGGGCGGTCACAGATACGCAGTATTTT. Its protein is CATSRDVRRAVTDTQYF. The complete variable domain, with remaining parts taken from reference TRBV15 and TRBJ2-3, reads DAMVIQNPRYQVTQFGKPVTLSCSQTLNHNVMYWYQQKSSQAPKLLFHYYDKDFNNEADTPDNFQSRRPNTSFCFLDIRSPGLGDTAMYLCATSRDVRRAVTDTQYFGPGTRLTVL.

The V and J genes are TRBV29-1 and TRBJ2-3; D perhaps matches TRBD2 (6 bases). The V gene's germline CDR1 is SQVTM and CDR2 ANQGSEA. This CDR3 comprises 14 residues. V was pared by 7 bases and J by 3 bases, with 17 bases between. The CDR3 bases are TGCAGCGCCGACCTCCGGGCGGGAACAGATACGCAGTATTTT. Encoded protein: CSADLRAGTDTQYF.

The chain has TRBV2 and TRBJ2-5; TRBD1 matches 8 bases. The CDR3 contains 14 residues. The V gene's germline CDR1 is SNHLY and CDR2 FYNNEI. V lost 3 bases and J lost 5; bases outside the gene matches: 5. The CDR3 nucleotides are TGTGCCAGCAGTGATGTCGGGACAGGCGAGACCCAGTACTTC. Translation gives CASSDVGTGETQYF.

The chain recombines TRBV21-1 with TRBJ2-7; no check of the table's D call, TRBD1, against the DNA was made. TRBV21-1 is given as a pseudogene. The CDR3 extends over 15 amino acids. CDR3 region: CASSKQGMGPYEQYF. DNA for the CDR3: TGTGCCAGCAGCAAACAGGGGATGGGTCCCTACGAGCAGTACTTC.

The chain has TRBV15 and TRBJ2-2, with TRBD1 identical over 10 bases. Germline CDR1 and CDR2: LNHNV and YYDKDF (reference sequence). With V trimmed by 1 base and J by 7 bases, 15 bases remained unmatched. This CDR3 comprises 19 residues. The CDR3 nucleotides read TGTGCCACCAGCAGAGGCCTTGGGACAGGGGATTTTCGGGGCGGGGAGCTGTTTTTT. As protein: CATSRGLGTGDFRGGELFF.

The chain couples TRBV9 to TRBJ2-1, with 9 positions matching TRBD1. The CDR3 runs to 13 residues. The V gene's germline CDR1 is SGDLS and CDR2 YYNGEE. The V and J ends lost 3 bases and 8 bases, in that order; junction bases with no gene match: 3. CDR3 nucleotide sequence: TGTGCCAGCAGCGGGGGACAGGGATATGAGCAGTTCTTC. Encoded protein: CASSGGQGYEQFF.

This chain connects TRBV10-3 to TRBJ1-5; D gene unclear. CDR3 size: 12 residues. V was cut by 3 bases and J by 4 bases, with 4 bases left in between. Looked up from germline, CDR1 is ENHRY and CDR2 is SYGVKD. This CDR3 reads CAISDPNQPQHF. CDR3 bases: TGTGCCATCAGTGACCCGAATCAGCCCCAGCATTTT.

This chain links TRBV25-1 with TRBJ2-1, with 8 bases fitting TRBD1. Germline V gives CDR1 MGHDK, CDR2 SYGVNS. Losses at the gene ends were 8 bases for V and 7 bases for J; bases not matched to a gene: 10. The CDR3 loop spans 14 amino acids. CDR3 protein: CASGGTGEENEQFF. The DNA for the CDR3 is TGTGCCAGCGGGGGGACAGGAGAGGAGAATGAGCAGTTCTTC. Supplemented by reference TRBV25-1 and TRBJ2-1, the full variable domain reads EADIYQTPRYLVIGTGKKITLECSQTMGHDKMYWYQQDPGMELHLIHYSYGVNSTEKGDLSSESTVSRIRTEHFPLTLESARPSHTSQYLCASGGTGEENEQFFGPGTRLTVL.

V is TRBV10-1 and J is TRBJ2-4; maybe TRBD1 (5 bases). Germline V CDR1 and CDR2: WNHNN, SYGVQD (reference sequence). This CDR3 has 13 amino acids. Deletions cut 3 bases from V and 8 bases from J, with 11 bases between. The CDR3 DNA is TGCGCCAGCAGTGACCGGCAGGGTGACATTCAGTACTTC. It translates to CASSDRQGDIQYF.

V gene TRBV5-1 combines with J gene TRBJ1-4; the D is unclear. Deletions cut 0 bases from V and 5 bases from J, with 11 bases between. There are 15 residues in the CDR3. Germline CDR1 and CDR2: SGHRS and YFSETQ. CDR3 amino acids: CASSLGVGRNEKLFF. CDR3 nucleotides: TGCGCCAGCAGCTTGGGAGTAGGCAGGAATGAAAAACTGTTTTTT.